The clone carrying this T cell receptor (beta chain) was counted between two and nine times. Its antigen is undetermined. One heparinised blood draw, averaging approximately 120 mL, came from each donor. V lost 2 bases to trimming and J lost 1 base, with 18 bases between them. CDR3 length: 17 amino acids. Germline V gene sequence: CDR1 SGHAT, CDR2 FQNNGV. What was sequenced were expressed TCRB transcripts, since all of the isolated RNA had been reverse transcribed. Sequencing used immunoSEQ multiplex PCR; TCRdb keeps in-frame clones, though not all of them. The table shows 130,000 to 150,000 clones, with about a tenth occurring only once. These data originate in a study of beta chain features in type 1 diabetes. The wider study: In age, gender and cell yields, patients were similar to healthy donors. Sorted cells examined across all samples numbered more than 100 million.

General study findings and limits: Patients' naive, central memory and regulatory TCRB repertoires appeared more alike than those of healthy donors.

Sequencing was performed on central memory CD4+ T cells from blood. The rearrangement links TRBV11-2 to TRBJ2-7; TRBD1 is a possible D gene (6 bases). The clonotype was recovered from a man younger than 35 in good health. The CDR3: CASSLSHREFRSYEQYF. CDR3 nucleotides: TGTGCCAGCAGCTTATCCCACAGGGAATTCCGGTCCTACGAGCAGTACTTC.